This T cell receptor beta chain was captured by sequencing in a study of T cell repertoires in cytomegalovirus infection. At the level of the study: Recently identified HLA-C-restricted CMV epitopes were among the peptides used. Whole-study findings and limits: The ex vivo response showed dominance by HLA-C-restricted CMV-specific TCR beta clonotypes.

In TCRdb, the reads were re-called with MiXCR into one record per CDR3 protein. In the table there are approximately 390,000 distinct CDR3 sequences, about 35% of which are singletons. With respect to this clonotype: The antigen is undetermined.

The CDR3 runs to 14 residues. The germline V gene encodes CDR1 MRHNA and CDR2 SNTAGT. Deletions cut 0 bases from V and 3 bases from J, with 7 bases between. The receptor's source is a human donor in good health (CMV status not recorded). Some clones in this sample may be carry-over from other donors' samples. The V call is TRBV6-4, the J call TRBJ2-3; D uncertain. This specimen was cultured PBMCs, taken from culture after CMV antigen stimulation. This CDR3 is CASSDSGPTDTQYF. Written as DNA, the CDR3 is TGTGCCAGCAGTGACTCGGGTCCGACAGATACGCAGTATTTT.